These 32 T cell receptor beta chains came from one sample sequenced in a study of OX40 agonist ivuxolimab in advanced cancers. Produced via immunoSEQ multiplex PCR; TCRdb's table is partial and in-frame only. The sample lists about 93,000 clones; 94% were seen once. The specimen was CD4+ or CD8+ T cells sorted from blood, collected in a trial of the OX40 agonist ivuxolimab. These receptor sequences come from an adult with an advanced solid tumor such as melanoma, head and neck, liver or kidney cancer.

The CDR3 spells CASSYTGMMGTDTQYF. The CDR3, as DNA: TGTGCCAGCAGCTACACAGGGATGATGGGCACAGATACGCAGTATTTT. V usage is TRBV9 and J usage is TRBJ2-3; TRBD1 is a possible D gene (6 bases). The CDR3 contains 16 residues. CDR1 is SGDLS, CDR2 YYNGEE, per germline. The V and J ends lost 4 bases and 1 base respectively, with 16 bases between them.

The chain uses TRBV6-7 and TRBJ1-5; 7 bases fit TRBD1. TRBV6-7 is an open reading frame, and its role is uncertain. This CDR3 contains 22 residues. The ends lost 0 bases at V and 1 base at J; junction bases unmatched: 21. The CDR3 reads CASSYSCQTGTDSLRSNQPQHF. CDR3 in DNA: TGTGCCAGCAGTTACTCTTGCCAGACCGGGACAGATTCCCTGAGGAGCAATCAGCCCCAGCATTTT.

J is TRBJ2-1 and V is TRBV2; D is undetermined. V was trimmed by 7 bases and J by 4 bases, leaving 5 bases between them. This CDR3 contains 11 residues. CDR1 is SNHLY and CDR2 is FYNNEI in the germline V gene. CDR3 protein: CASNLYNEQFF. CDR3 DNA sequence: TGTGCCAGCAATCTATACAATGAGCAGTTCTTC.

The chain recombines TRBV7-3 with TRBJ2-5; 9 nucleotides agree with TRBD2. The CDR3 loop spans 15 amino acids. Germline assignment: CDR1 SGHTA and CDR2 FQGTGA. V shed 2 bases and J 5 bases; nucleotides not matched to a gene: 6. The CDR3 DNA sequence: TGTGCCAGCAGCTTATCGGCGGGAGGGCTTGAGACCCAGTACTTC. As protein: CASSLSAGGLETQYF.

The chain carries TRBV7-6 and TRBJ2-7; D is possibly TRBD2 (5 bases). Deletions cut 2 bases from V and 6 bases from J, with 11 bases between. The CDR3 runs 13 residues. Germline CDR1 is SGHVS and CDR2 is FNYEAQ. The CDR3 DNA is TGTGCCAGCAGCTTATCTTACGGAGGCGAGCAGTACTTC. Amino acids: CASSLSYGGEQYF. The full variable domain, completed using reference TRBV7-6 and TRBJ2-7, is GAGVSQSPRYKVTKRGQDVALRCDPISGHVSLYWYRQALGQGPEFLTYFNYEAQQDKSGLPNDRFSAERPEGSISTLTIQRTEQRDSAMYRCASSLSYGGEQYFGPGTRLTVT.

CDR3 sequence (DNA): TGTGCCTGGAGTGTACAAGAGGGAGGGCTCACAGATACGCAGTATTTT. Encoded protein: CAWSVQEGGLTDTQYF. The chain combines TRBV30 with TRBJ2-3, with 7 bases lining up with TRBD2. Looked up from germline, CDR1 is GTSNPN and CDR2 is SVGIG (reference sequence). CDR3 length equals 16 residues. The V segment lost 0 bases and the J segment 2 bases; nucleotides outside the gene matches: 8. Full variable domain (remainder filled in from reference TRBV30 and TRBJ2-3): SQTIHQWPATLVQPVGSPLSLECTVEGTSNPNLYWYRQAAGRGLQLLFYSVGIGQISSEVPQNLSASRPQDRQFILSSKKLLLSDSGFYLCAWSVQEGGLTDTQYFGPGTRLTVL.

As DNA, the CDR3 is TGTGCCAGCAGCCCCCTCCAGGGCTGGAACACTGAAGCTTTCTTT. It yields the protein CASSPLQGWNTEAFF. The J gene is TRBJ1-1, the V gene TRBV5-6; possibly TRBD1 for D (5 bases). This CDR3 has 15 residues. Germline CDR1 and CDR2: SGHDT and YYEEEE. Trimming shortened V by 4 bases and J by 1 base, and 14 bases separated the two germline ends. The full variable domain, in which reference TRBV5-6 and TRBJ1-1 provide the parts outside the CDR3, is DAGVTQSPTHLIKTRGQQVTLRCSPKSGHDTVSWYQQALGQGPQFIFQYYEEEERQRGNFPDRFSGHQFPNYSSELNVNALLLGDSALYLCASSPLQGWNTEAFFGQGTRLTVV.

V gene TRBV13 combines with J gene TRBJ2-7; tentative D call: TRBD1 (5 bases). There are 15 residues in the CDR3. The V gene's germline CDR1 is PRHDT and CDR2 FYEKMQ (reference sequence). Deletions cut 4 bases from V and 2 bases from J, with 15 bases between. The CDR3 loop reads CASSSRVGVTYEQYF. The CDR3 DNA reads as TGTGCCAGCAGCTCCAGGGTTGGGGTAACCTACGAGCAGTACTTC.

The rearrangement uses TRBV4-3 and TRBJ2-3, with D possibly TRBD2 on 6 matching bases. The CDR3 loop spans 17 amino acids. Per germline, CDR1 LGHNA and CDR2 YSLEER. V lost 2 bases, J lost 6 bases, and 21 bases lay in between. CDR3 residues: CASSQQARGSVSDTQYF. CDR3 in DNA: TGCGCCAGCAGCCAACAGGCGCGGGGCAGTGTAAGTGATACGCAGTATTTT.

CDR3 region: CASSIDPIEAFF. In DNA form, the CDR3 reads TGTGCCAGCAGCATTGACCCCATTGAAGCTTTCTTT. The chain uses TRBV7-9 and TRBJ1-1; no firm D call. The germline gives CDR1 SEHNR, CDR2 FQNEAQ (reference sequence). V was cut by 5 bases and J by 7 bases, with 11 bases left in between. The CDR3 is 12 residues long.

The chain uses TRBV28 and TRBJ2-7, with D unresolved. The CDR3 consists of 17 residues. From germline, CDR1 is MDHEN and CDR2 SYDVKM. The ends were cut back, 3 bases at V and 4 bases at J, with 22 bases in the middle. The CDR3 DNA sequence: TGTGCCAGCAGTTTTGGCCCGGCAAGGGTGCCCATTTACGAGCAGTACTTC. Its translation: CASSFGPARVPIYEQYF. Supplemented by reference TRBV28 and TRBJ2-7, the full variable domain reads DVKVTQSSRYLVKRTGEKVFLECVQDMDHENMFWYRQDPGLGLRLIYFSYDVKMKEKGDIPEGYSVSREKKERFSLILESASTNQTSMYLCASSFGPARVPIYEQYFGPGTRLTVT.

Only one count was recorded for this clone. This rearrangement joins TRBV6-5 to TRBJ2-5; a weak D match, TRBD1 (6 bases). Looked up from germline, CDR1 is MNHEY and CDR2 is SVGAGI. V shed 2 bases and J shed 2 bases, with 15 bases lying between them. This CDR3 has 16 amino acids. The CDR3 loop is CASSYAASGDQETQYF. CDR3 in DNA: TGTGCCAGCAGTTACGCGGCTTCAGGGGATCAAGAGACCCAGTACTTC.

The chain combines TRBV4-1 with TRBJ2-5, with 8 bases fitting TRBD1. Germline CDR1 and CDR2: MGHRA and YSYEKL. This CDR3 contains 15 residues. The trim removed 2 bases at V and 2 bases at J, leaving 4 bases unmatched. In DNA, the CDR3 is TGCGCCAGCAGCCAACGAGGGACAGGTCAAGAGACCCAGTACTTC. As protein: CASSQRGTGQETQYF.

The chain is built from TRBV11-2 and TRBJ2-7; TRBD1 might be the D (5 bases). This CDR3 has 13 residues. The germline V gene encodes CDR1 SGHAT and CDR2 FQNNGV. Trimming cost V 1 base and J 5 bases, with 9 bases left between them. The CDR3 here is CASSLGVRDEQYF. Here the CDR3 DNA reads TGTGCCAGCAGCTTAGGGGTCAGGGACGAGCAGTACTTC. Full variable domain (remainder filled in from reference TRBV11-2 and TRBJ2-7): EAGVAQSPRYKIIEKRQSVAFWCNPISGHATLYWYQQILGQGPKLLIQFQNNGVVDDSQLPKDRFSAERLKGVDSTLKIQPAKLEDSAVYLCASSLGVRDEQYFGPGTRLTVT.

The chain uses TRBV7-9 and TRBJ2-7; the D gene is possibly TRBD1 (5 bases). Trimming cost V 5 bases and J 3 bases, with 11 bases left between them. Per the germline V gene, CDR1 is SEHNR and CDR2 is FQNEAQ (reference sequence). This CDR3 has 13 residues. The CDR3 sequence is CASSPPQGYEQYF. CDR3 nucleotides: TGTGCCAGCAGCCCGCCCCAGGGCTACGAGCAGTACTTC.

The chain links TRBV4-1 to TRBJ2-2; D gene unclear. V dropped 4 bases and J dropped 4 bases, with 7 bases sitting between them. Germline V lookup: CDR1 MGHRA, CDR2 YSYEKL. CDR3 length: 13 amino acids. Written as DNA, the CDR3 is TGCGCCAGCAGCCCGCTTAGCACCGGGGAGCTGTTTTTT. Residues: CASSPLSTGELFF.

The genes are TRBV7-9 and TRBJ1-5; D is unclear. In germline, CDR1 is SEHNR, CDR2 FQNEAQ (reference sequence). V gave up 3 bases and J gave up 0 bases, with 6 bases separating them. The CDR3 loop spans 14 amino acids. The CDR3 loop is CASSFANSNQPQHF. CDR3 nucleotide sequence: TGTGCCAGCAGCTTCGCCAATAGCAATCAGCCCCAGCATTTT.

The chain links TRBV9 to TRBJ2-7; tentative D call: TRBD1 (6 bases). The germline CDR1 and CDR2 sequences are SGDLS and YYNGEE. There are 15 residues in the CDR3. V gave up 4 bases and J gave up 0 bases, with 14 bases separating them. The CDR3 sequence is CASSQVPDSSYEQYF. The CDR3 DNA is TGTGCCAGCAGCCAGGTTCCGGACAGCTCCTACGAGCAGTACTTC.

The chain links TRBV30 to TRBJ2-7, with 8 bases identical to TRBD1. CDR1 and CDR2 (germline): GTSNPN, SVGIG (reference sequence). This CDR3 comprises 11 residues. The CDR3 is CAGDRGYEQYF. CDR3 DNA: TGTGCTGGAGACAGGGGCTACGAGCAGTACTTC.

V gene TRBV2 combines with J gene TRBJ2-1; 8 bases agree with TRBD1. The V and J ends lost 8 bases and 2 bases, in that order; junction bases with no gene match: 8. The CDR3 is 15 amino acids. The germline CDR1 and CDR2 sequences are SNHLY and FYNNEI. For the CDR3, the DNA is TGTGCCAGCGGCCATGGGACAGGAGCCTACAATGAGCAGTTCTTC. Translated, it gives CASGHGTGAYNEQFF. Combining the CDR3 with reference TRBV2 and TRBJ2-1 gives the whole variable domain EPEVTQTPSHQVTQMGQEVILRCVPISNHLYFYWYRQILGQKVEFLVSFYNNEISEKSEIFDDQFSVERPDGSNFTLKIRSTKLEDSAMYFCASGHGTGAYNEQFFGPGTRLTVL.

This chain links TRBV6-6 with TRBJ1-2, with TRBD1 matching 7 bases. The CDR3 is 13 amino acids. Looked up from germline, CDR1 is MNHNY and CDR2 is SVGAGI (reference sequence). V gave up 2 bases and J gave up 6 bases; unmatched junction bases: 3. Written as DNA, the CDR3 is TGTGCCAGCAGTTACGGTCAGGGGGATGGCTACACCTTC. Translated, it gives CASSYGQGDGYTF.

The V gene is TRBV5-8, the J gene TRBJ1-1, with D tentatively TRBD1 (6 bases). V lost 4 bases, J lost 11 bases, and 18 bases lay in between. The CDR3 has 13 residues. Germline values: CDR1 SGHTS, CDR2 YDEGEE. CDR3 nucleotides: TGTGCCAGCAGCCCCCCCGACAGGCGTGTGGCTTTCTTT. Encoded protein: CASSPPDRRVAFF.

CDR3 residues: CASSVEGMYEQYF. In DNA, the CDR3 is TGTGCCAGCAGCGTAGAGGGGATGTACGAGCAGTACTTC. The chain recombines TRBV9 with TRBJ2-7; a weak D match, TRBD1 (5 bases). Trimming took 0 bases from V and 4 from J, leaving 8 bases between them. The V gene's germline CDR1 is SGDLS and CDR2 YYNGEE. This CDR3 spans 13 amino acids.

The chain combines TRBV11-3 with TRBJ2-1; 7 bases line up with TRBD2. V dropped 4 bases and J dropped 7; count of bases not matched to a gene: 13. This CDR3 is 16 amino acids long. The germline V gene encodes CDR1 SGHNT and CDR2 YENEEA. The CDR3 bases are TGTGCCAGCAGCTCCGGTTCGAGCGGGGCTTGGAATGAGCAGTTCTTC. Translated, it gives CASSSGSSGAWNEQFF.

This clone turned up a few times. The chain links TRBV9 to TRBJ1-6, with D maybe TRBD1 (5 bases). The germline V gene encodes CDR1 SGDLS and CDR2 YYNGEE. Trimming stripped 5 bases from V and 5 bases from J, with 8 bases between. CDR3 length: 13 amino acids. In nucleotides, the CDR3 is TGTGCCAGCAGGGGACCGAATAATTCACCCCTCCACTTT. Translation gives CASRGPNNSPLHF.

The V and J genes are TRBV4-1 and TRBJ2-5; D might be TRBD1 (6 bases). Germline V gives CDR1 MGHRA, CDR2 YSYEKL. The CDR3 sequence is 15 residues long. Trimming took off 1 base at V and 3 bases at J, with 12 bases between the two ends. This CDR3 reads CASSQVQDREETQYF. DNA of the CDR3: TGCGCCAGCAGCCAAGTTCAGGACAGAGAAGAGACCCAGTACTTC.

J is TRBJ2-7 and V is TRBV10-3; no definite D call. In germline, CDR1 is ENHRY, CDR2 SYGVKD. This CDR3 has 13 amino acids. V lost 7 bases and J 2 bases, leaving 12 bases between the germline ends. The DNA for the CDR3 is TGTGCCATCACTCCGGGCCGACCCTACGAGCAGTACTTC. It specifies CAITPGRPYEQYF.

The chain uses TRBV25-1 and TRBJ2-7; D ambiguous. CDR3 length: 16 amino acids. CDR1 and CDR2 from the germline V gene are MGHDK and SYGVNS. The germline V and J ends were trimmed by 9 bases and 6 bases, with 27 bases remaining between them. CDR3 region: CARDPPQTGGQSEQYF. The CDR3, as DNA: TGTGCCAGGGATCCACCCCAAACTGGTGGGCAAAGCGAGCAGTACTTC.

The chain uses TRBV9 and TRBJ2-5, with 7 bases that match TRBD2. In germline, CDR1 is SGDLS, CDR2 YYNGEE. The CDR3 is 13 amino acids. After removal of 3 bases from V and 6 bases from J, the junction contained 5 bases not matched to a gene. DNA for the CDR3: TGTGCCAGCAGCGGACTAGCTACGAAGACCCAGTACTTC. This codes for CASSGLATKTQYF. Filled out from reference TRBV9 and TRBJ2-5, the complete variable domain reads DSGVTQTPKHLITATGQRVTLRCSPRSGDLSVYWYQQSLDQGLQFLIQYYNGEERAKGNILERFSAQQFPDLHSELNLSSLELGDSALYFCASSGLATKTQYFGPGTRLLVL.

The rearrangement joins TRBV2 to TRBJ2-7, with D perhaps TRBD1 (6 bases). Germline-derived CDR1 and CDR2 are SNHLY and FYNNEI. This CDR3 is built from 12 residues. Trimming took 6 bases from V and 0 from J, leaving 6 bases between them. The CDR3 here is CASRTGSYEQYF. CDR3 nucleotide sequence: TGTGCCAGCAGGACAGGCTCCTACGAGCAGTACTTC.

The rearrangement links TRBV6-1 to TRBJ2-7; D gene uncertain. The CDR3 covers 11 residues. V was shortened by 4 bases and J by 2 bases, with 3 bases between the two germline ends. CDR1 and CDR2 from the germline V gene are MNHNS and SASEGT. DNA for the CDR3: TGTGCCAGCAGTGGGACCTACGAGCAGTACTTC. Amino acids: CASSGTYEQYF.

The chain carries TRBV11-2 and TRBJ2-1; D perhaps matches TRBD2 (6 bases). The CDR3 runs to 15 residues. V lost 0 bases to trimming and J lost 3 bases, with 9 bases between them. The germline gives CDR1 SGHAT, CDR2 FQNNGV. CDR3 sequence reads: CASSLESSDYNEQFF. The CDR3 region has the DNA TGTGCCAGCAGCTTAGAGTCTAGCGACTACAATGAGCAGTTCTTC.